Included here is one T cell receptor beta chain sequence, with context. The authors prepared the TCRbeta library with unique molecular identifiers. One entry per CDR3 protein, called by TCRdb with MiXCR from the PCR reads. The sample records approximately 400,000 distinct CDR3 sequences, under 13% being singletons. The data originate from a study of T-cell reconstitution after alpha-beta-depleted transplantation in children. Germline CDR1 and CDR2: SGHRS and YFSETQ. V shed 5 bases and J shed 7 bases, with 10 bases lying between them. The CDR3 extends over 12 amino acids. Sequenced here: PBMCs from the stem cell graft donor, sampled from the stem cell graft. The chain joins TRBV5-1 to TRBJ1-5; D gene uncertain. The TCR originated in a human donor who donated a stem cell graft to a child with acute myeloid leukemia. The DNA of the CDR3 is TGCGCCAGCAGTGCGCTAATCCAGCCCCAGCATTTT. Translation gives CASSALIQPQHF.